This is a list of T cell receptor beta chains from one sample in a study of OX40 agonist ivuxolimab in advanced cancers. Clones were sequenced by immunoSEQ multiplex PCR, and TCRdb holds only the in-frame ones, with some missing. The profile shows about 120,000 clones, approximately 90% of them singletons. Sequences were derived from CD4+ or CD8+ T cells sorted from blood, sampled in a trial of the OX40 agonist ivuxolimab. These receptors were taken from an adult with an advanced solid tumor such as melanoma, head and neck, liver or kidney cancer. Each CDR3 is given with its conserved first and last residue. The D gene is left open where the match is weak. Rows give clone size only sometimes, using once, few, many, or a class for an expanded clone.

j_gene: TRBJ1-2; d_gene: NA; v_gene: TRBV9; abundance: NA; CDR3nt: TGTGCCAGCAGCGTAGATCCATCTGAGTGGGGCTACACCTTC; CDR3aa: CASSVDPSEWGYTF
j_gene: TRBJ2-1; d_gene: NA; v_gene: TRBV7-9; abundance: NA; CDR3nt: TGTGCCAGCAGTTCCTTGGGGGCCATTAACTACAATGAGCAGTTCTTC; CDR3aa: CASSSLGAINYNEQFF
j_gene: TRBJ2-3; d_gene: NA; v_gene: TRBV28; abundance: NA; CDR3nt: TGTGCCAGCAGTTTAGTGGGGCGTGCGCAGTATTTT; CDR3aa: CASSLVGRAQYF
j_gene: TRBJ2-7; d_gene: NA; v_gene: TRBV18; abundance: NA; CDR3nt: TGTGCCAGCTCACCGGGGGCTAGGTACGAGCAGTACTTC; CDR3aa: CASSPGARYEQYF
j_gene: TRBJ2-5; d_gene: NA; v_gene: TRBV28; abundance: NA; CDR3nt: TGTGCCACTTACGGGGCTGTGGGAGAGACCCAGTACTTC; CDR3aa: CATYGAVGETQYF
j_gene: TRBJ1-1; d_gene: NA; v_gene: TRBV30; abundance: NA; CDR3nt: TGTGCCTGGAGTCGGGGGGGAATCACTGAAGCTTTCTTT; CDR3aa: CAWSRGGITEAFF
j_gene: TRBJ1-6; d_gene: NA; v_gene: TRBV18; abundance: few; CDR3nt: TGTGCCAGCTCACCGTTAAGGAAAGATGAACCCCTCCACTTT; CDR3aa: CASSPLRKDEPLHF
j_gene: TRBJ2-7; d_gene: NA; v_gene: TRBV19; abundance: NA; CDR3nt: TGTGCCATAGACGGTGGGGGAATAGTAAACGAGCAGTACTTC; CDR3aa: CAIDGGGIVNEQYF
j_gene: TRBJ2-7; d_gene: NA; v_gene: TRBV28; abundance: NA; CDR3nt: TGTGCCAGCAAGCACTCTACGGGTTACTACGAGCAGTACTTC; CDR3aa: CASKHSTGYYEQYF
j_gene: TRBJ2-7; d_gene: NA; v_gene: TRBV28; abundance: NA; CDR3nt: TGTGCCAGCATTGGGGCGGGCGAGCAGTACTTC; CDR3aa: CASIGAGEQYF
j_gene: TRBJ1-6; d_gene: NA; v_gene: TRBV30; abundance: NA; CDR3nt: TGTGCCTGGATAGATAAGGGTACGGCACCCCTCCACTTT; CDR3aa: CAWIDKGTAPLHF
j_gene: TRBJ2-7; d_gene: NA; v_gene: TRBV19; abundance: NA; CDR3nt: TGTGCCAGTAGTATCTCAGGGGCCCCACCGGGGGAGCAGTACTTC; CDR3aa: CASSISGAPPGEQYF
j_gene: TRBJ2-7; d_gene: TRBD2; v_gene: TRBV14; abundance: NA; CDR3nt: TGTGCCAGCAGGGGAGGGACTAGCGGCCAGACCTACGAGCAGTACTTC; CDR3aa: CASRGGTSGQTYEQYF
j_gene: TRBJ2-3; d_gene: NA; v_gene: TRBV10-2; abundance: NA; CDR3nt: TGCGCCAGCAGTGATCTTAGAGATACGCAGTATTTT; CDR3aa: CASSDLRDTQYF
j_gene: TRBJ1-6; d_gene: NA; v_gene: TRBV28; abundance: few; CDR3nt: TGTGCCAGCAGTATCGGCAGGGGCCGATCACCCCTCCACTTT; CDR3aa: CASSIGRGRSPLHF
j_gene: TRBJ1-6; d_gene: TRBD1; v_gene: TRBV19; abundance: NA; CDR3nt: TGTGCCAGTAGTCCGGGACAGGGAGGATCACCCCTCCACTTT; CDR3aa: CASSPGQGGSPLHF